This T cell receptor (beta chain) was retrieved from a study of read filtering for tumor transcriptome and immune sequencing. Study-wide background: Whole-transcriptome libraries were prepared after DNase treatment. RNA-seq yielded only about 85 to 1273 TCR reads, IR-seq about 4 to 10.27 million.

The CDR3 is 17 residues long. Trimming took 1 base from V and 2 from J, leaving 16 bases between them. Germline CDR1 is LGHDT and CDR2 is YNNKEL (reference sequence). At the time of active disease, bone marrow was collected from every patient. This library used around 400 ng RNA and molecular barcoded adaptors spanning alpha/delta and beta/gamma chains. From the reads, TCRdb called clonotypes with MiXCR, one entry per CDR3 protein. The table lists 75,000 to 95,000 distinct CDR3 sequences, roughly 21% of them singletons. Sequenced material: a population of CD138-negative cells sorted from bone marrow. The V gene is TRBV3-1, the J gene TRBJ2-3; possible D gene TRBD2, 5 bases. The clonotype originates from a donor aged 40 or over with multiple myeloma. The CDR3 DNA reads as TGTGCCAGCAGCCAAGGCGGTCTACTAGAGAACACAGATACGCAGTATTTT. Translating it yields CASSQGGLLENTDTQYF.